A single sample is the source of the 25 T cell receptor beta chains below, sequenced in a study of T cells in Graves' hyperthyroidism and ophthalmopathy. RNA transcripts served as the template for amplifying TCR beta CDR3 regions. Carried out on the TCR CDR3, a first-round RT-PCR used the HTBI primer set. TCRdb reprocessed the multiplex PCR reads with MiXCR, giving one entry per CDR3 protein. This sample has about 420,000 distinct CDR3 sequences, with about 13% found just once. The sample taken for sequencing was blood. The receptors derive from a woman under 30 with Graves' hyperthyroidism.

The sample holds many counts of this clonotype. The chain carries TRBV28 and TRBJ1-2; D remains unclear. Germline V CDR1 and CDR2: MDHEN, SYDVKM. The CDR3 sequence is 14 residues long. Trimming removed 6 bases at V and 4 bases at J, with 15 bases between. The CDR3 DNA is TGTGCCAGCAGACCCCCGGGCAGCGCCTATGGCTACACCTTC. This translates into CASRPPGSAYGYTF.

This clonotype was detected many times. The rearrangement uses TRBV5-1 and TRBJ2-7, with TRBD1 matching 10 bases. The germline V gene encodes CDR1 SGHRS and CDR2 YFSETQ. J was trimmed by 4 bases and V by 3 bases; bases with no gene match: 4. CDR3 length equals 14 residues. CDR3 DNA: TGCGCCAGCAGCTCGACAGGGGGCACATACGAGCAGTACTTC. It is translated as CASSSTGGTYEQYF.

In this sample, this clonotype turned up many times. CDR3 residues: CASCPLSGSVQFF. CDR3 DNA sequence: TGTGCCAGCTGCCCTTTAAGCGGGAGTGTGCAGTTCTTC. This chain connects TRBV7-2 to TRBJ2-1, with 8 bases fitting TRBD2. Germline CDR1 reads SGHTA; CDR2 reads FQGNSA. V dropped 8 bases and J dropped 12; count of bases not matched to a gene: 12. This CDR3 has 13 amino acids.

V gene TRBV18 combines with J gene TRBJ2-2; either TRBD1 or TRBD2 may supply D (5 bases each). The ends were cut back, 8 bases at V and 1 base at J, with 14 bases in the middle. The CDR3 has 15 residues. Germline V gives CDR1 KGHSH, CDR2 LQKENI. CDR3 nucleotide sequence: TGTGCCAGCCCGCCGGGACGGTTGAACACCGGGGAGCTGTTTTTT. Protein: CASPPGRLNTGELFF.

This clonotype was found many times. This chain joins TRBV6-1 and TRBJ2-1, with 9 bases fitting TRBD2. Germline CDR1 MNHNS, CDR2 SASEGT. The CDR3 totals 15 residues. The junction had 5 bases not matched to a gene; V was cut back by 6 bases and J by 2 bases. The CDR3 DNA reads TGTGCCAGCAGCGATAGCGGGGGCCCCTACAATGAGCAGTTCTTC. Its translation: CASSDSGGPYNEQFF.

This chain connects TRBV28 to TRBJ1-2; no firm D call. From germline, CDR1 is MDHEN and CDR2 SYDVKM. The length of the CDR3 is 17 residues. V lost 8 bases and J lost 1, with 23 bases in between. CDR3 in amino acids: CASRNPLGERINYGYTF. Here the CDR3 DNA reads TGTGCCAGCCGAAACCCTCTCGGAGAGAGAATTAACTATGGCTACACCTTC.

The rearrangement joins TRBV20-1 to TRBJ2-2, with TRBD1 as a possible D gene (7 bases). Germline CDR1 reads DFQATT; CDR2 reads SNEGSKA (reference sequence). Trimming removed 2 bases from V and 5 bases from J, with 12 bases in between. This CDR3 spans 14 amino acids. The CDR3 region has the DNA TGCAGTGCTAGAAACAGGGGACTTACCGGGGAGCTGTTTTTT. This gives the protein CSARNRGLTGELFF.

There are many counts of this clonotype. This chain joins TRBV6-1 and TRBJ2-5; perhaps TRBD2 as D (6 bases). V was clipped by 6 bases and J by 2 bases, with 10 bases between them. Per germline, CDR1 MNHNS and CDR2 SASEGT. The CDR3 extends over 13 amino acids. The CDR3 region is CASSIADQETQYF. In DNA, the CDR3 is TGTGCCAGCAGCATAGCGGATCAAGAGACCCAGTACTTC.

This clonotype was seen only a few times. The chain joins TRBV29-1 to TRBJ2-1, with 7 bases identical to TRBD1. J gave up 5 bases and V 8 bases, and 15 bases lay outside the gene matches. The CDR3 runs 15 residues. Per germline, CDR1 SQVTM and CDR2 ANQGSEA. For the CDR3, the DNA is TGCAGCTACTTCCCTCGGACAGGCCAGAACAATGAGCAGTTCTTC. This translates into CSYFPRTGQNNEQFF.

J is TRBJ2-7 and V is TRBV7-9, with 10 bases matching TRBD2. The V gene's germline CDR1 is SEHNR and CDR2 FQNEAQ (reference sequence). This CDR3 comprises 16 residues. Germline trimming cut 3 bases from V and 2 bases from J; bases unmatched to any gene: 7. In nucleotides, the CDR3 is TGTGCCAGCAGCTTGCCGGGTAGCGGGAGGACCTACGAGCAGTACTTC. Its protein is CASSLPGSGRTYEQYF.

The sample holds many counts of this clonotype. The CDR3, as DNA: TGTGCCAGCAGCTTAGGGGACCAGGGAGCCTACGAGCAGTACTTC. Amino acids: CASSLGDQGAYEQYF. The chain uses TRBV7-9 and TRBJ2-7; either TRBD1 or TRBD2 may supply D (5 bases each). The V end was cut by 1 base, the J end by 2 bases, with 12 bases between. Germline CDR1 and CDR2: SEHNR and FQNEAQ (reference sequence). The CDR3 totals 15 residues.

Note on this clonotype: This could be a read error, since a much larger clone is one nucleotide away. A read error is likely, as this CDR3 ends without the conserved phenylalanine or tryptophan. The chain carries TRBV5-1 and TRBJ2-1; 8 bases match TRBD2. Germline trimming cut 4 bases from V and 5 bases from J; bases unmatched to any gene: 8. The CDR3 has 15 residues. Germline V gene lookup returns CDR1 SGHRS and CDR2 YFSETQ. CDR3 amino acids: CASSPGLARDNEQFL. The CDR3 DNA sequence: TGCGCCAGCAGCCCCGGACTAGCCAGGGACAATGAGCAGTTCCTC.

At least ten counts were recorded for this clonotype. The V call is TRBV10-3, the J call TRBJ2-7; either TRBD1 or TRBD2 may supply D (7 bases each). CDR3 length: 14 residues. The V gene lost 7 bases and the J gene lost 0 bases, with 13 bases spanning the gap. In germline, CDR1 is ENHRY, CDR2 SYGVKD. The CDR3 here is CAIKGAGDSYEQYF. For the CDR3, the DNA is TGTGCCATCAAGGGGGCGGGAGACTCCTACGAGCAGTACTTC.

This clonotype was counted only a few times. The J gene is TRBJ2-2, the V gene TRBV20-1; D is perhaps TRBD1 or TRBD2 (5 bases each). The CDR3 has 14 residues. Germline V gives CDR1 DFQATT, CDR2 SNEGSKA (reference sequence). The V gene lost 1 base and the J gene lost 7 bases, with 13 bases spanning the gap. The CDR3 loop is CSARAGASLGELFF. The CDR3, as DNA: TGCAGTGCTAGAGCCGGGGCCTCCCTCGGGGAGCTGTTTTTT.

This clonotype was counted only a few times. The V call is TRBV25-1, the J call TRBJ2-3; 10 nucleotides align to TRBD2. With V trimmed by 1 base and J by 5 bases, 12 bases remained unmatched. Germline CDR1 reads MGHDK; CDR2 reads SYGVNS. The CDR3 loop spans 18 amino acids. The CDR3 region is CASSEFELPSGSGDTQYF. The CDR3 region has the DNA TGTGCCAGCAGTGAATTTGAGCTTCCTAGCGGGAGTGGAGATACGCAGTATTTT.

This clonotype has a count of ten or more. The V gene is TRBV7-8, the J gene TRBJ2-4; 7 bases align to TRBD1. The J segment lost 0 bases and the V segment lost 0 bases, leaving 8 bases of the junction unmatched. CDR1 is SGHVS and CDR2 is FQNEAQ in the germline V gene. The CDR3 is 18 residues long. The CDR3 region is CASSLAVGQPIAKNIQYF. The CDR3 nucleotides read TGTGCCAGCAGCTTAGCGGTGGGACAGCCTATAGCCAAAAACATTCAGTACTTC.

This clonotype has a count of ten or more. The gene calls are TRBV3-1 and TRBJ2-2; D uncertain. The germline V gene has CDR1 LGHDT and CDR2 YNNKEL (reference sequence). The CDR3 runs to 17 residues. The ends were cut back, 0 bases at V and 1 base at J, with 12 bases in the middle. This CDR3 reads CASSQDSGRRNTGELFF. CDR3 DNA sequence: TGTGCCAGCAGCCAAGATTCCGGCAGGAGGAACACCGGGGAGCTGTTTTTT.

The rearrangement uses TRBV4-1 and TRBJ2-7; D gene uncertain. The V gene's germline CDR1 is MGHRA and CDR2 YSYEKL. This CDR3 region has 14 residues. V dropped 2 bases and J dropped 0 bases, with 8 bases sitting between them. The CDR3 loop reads CASSQLVGSYEQYF. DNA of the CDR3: TGCGCCAGCAGCCAATTAGTAGGCTCCTACGAGCAGTACTTC.

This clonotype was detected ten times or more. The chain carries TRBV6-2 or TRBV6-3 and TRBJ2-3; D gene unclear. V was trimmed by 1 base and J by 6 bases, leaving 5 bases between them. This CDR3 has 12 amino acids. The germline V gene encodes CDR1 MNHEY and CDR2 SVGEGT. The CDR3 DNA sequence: TGTGCCAGCAGTTACTTGACCGATACGCAGTATTTT. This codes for CASSYLTDTQYF.

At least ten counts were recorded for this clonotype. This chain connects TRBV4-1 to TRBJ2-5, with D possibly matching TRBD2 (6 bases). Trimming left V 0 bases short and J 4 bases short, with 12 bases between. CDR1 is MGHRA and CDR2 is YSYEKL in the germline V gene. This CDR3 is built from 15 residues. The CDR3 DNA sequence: TGCGCCAGCAGCCAAGACGGTGGGGGGTTAGAGACCCAGTACTTC. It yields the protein CASSQDGGGLETQYF.

The CDR3 sequence is CASSPPLAGGETQYF. The CDR3 nucleotides are TGTGCCAGCAGCCCACCACTAGCGGGAGGCGAGACCCAGTACTTC. The gene calls are TRBV3-1 and TRBJ2-5; 12 bases fit TRBD2. CDR3 length: 15 amino acids. CDR1 is LGHDT and CDR2 is YNNKEL in the germline V gene (reference sequence). V dropped 4 bases and J dropped 5; count of bases not matched to a gene: 5.

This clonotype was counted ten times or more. CDR3 in DNA: TGTGCCAGCAGTCAACTAGTCACCTACGAGCAGTACTTC. Its protein product is CASSQLVTYEQYF. The gene calls are TRBV28 and TRBJ2-7; a weak D match, TRBD2 (5 bases). The CDR3 runs 13 residues. Trimming pared 5 bases from V and 2 bases from J, leaving 10 bases between. CDR1 and CDR2 from the germline V gene are MDHEN and SYDVKM.

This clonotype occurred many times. The CDR3 region is CASSGANTGELFF. The CDR3 nucleotides are TGTGCCAGCAGCGGAGCGAACACCGGGGAGCTGTTTTTT. The chain combines TRBV5-4 with TRBJ2-2, with no clear D. Germline V CDR1 and CDR2: SGHNT, YYREEE (reference sequence). Trimming stripped 4 bases from V and 0 bases from J, with 4 bases between. The CDR3 extends over 13 amino acids.

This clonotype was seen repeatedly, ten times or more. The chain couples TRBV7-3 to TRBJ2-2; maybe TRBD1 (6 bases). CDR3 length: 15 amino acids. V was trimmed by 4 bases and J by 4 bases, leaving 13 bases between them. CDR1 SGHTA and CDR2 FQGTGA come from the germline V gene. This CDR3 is CASSSQTGITGELFF. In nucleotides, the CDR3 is TGTGCCAGCAGCTCGCAAACAGGGATCACCGGGGAGCTGTTTTTT.

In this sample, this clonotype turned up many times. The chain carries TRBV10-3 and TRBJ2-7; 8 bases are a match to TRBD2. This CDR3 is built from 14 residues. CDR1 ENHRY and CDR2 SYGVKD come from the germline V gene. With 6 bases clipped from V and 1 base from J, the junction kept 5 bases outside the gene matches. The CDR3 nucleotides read TGTGCCATCAGCTTAGCGGGAACGTCCTACGAGCAGTACTTC. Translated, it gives CAISLAGTSYEQYF.